One and the same sample provided the 14 T cell receptor beta chains below, sequenced in a study of low-dose radiotherapy and immunotherapy resistance in tumors. Priming of first-strand cDNA relied on TRAV- and TRBV-specific primers (covering alpha and beta chains). For amplifying TCRs, the PCR ran for 20 to 25 cycles with Phusion, which was used together with a constant-region primer and the adapter on the V primers. TCRdb fed the reads into MiXCR, producing one record per CDR3 protein. The sample lists roughly 16,000 distinct CDR3 sequences, roughly 70% seen once, with approximately 5% in the top ten. The receptors originated from a human donor with advanced metastatic prostate, ovarian, gallbladder or colorectal cancer (not recorded which). This table probably holds off-target reads from a library built for another chain.

This sequence joins TRBV6-2 or TRBV6-3 and TRBJ2-1, with a weak D call TRBD2 (5 bases). The CDR3 sequence is 11 residues long. Germline-derived CDR1 and CDR2 are MNHEY and SVGEGT. The CDR3 region is CAIARDNEQFF. The CDR3 DNA reads TGTGCGATAGCGAGAGACAATGAGCAGTTCTTC.

The rearrangement uses TRBV4-3 and TRBJ1-2; no clear D. The CDR3 consists of 15 residues. Germline V CDR1 and CDR2: LGHNA, YSLEER. The V end was cut by 1 base, the J end by 2 bases, with 11 bases between. In DNA form, the CDR3 reads TGCGCCAGCAGCCAAGGTCTGAGGGTGAACTATGGCTACACCTTC. Its protein product is CASSQGLRVNYGYTF.

V and J are TRBV7-2 and TRBJ1-4; D is possibly TRBD1 (6 bases). V dropped 4 bases and J dropped 8 bases, with 14 bases sitting between them. The CDR3 covers 14 residues. The germline gives CDR1 SGHTA, CDR2 FQGNSA. In DNA, the CDR3 is TGTGCCAGCAGCTCCCAACCAGGGGTGGAAAAACTGTTTTTT. This gives the protein CASSSQPGVEKLFF.

This clonotype occurred a few times. This sequence joins TRBV26 and TRBJ2-7; the table gives TRBD1 as D, unverified against the DNA. TRBV26 is described as a pseudogene. The CDR3 runs to 13 residues. The CDR3 region has the DNA TGTGCCAGCAGACGCGGACAGGACTACGAGCAGTACTTC. This encodes CASRRGQDYEQYF.

This clonotype was detected a few times. The CDR3 loop is CASSLGRQETQYF. Here the CDR3 DNA reads TGTGCCAGCAGCTTAGGTCGCCAAGAGACCCAGTACTTC. This chain uses TRBV7-8 with TRBJ2-5; D remains ambiguous. V lost 1 base and J lost 1, with 4 bases in between. The CDR3 is 13 residues long. Per the germline V gene, CDR1 is SGHVS and CDR2 is FQNEAQ. Full variable domain (rest looked up from reference TRBV7-8 and TRBJ2-5): GAGVSQSPRYKVAKRGQDVALRCDPISGHVSLFWYQQALGQGPEFLTYFQNEAQLDKSGLPSDRFFAERPEGSVSTLKIQRTQQEDSAVYLCASSLGRQETQYFGPGTRLLVL.

The chain employs TRBV6-5 and TRBJ2-5, with TRBD2 identical over 9 bases. After removal of 7 bases from V and 5 bases from J, the junction contained 8 bases not matched to a gene. The CDR3 spans 14 residues. In germline, CDR1 is MNHEY, CDR2 SVGAGI. CDR3 sequence: CASTRRGGRETQYF. The CDR3 DNA is TGTGCCAGCACGCGGCGGGGGGGCCGCGAGACCCAGTACTTC.

The V and J genes are TRBV6-1 and TRBJ2-1; D ambiguous. CDR3 length: 15 amino acids. The V end lost 8 bases, the J end lost 5 bases, and 19 bases lay between the germline ends. CDR1 and CDR2 from the germline V gene are MNHNS and SASEGT. CDR3 sequence reads: CASLASYHPNNEQFF. The DNA of the CDR3 is TGTGCCAGCCTGGCCTCCTACCATCCTAACAATGAGCAGTTCTTC.

V and J are TRBV5-6 and TRBJ2-1; 8 bases fit TRBD2. V shed 4 bases and J 5 bases; nucleotides not matched to a gene: 8. The CDR3 contains 15 residues. CDR1 and CDR2 (germline): SGHDT, YYEEEE. Written as DNA, the CDR3 is TGTGCCAGCAGCCCCGGGACTAGGAACCACAATGAGCAGTTCTTC. It translates to CASSPGTRNHNEQFF.

This rearrangement joins TRBV28 to TRBJ2-7, with unresolved D. The length of the CDR3 is 15 residues. Trimming shortened V by 2 bases and J by 0 bases, and 11 bases separated the two germline ends. Germline lookup yields CDR1 MDHEN and CDR2 SYDVKM. CDR3 in amino acids: CASSLARKTSYEQYF. The DNA for the CDR3 is TGTGCCAGCAGTTTAGCCAGGAAGACCTCCTACGAGCAGTACTTC.

The rearrangement uses TRBV20-1 and TRBJ2-1; 10 bases match TRBD2. Per germline, CDR1 DFQATT and CDR2 SNEGSKA (reference sequence). The CDR3 extends over 17 amino acids. The V gene end was trimmed by 3 bases and the J gene end by 4 bases; junction bases not matched to a gene: 12. Written as DNA, the CDR3 is TGCAGTGCTAGTCGTCGTTTCGGGACTAGCGAATACAATGAGCAGTTCTTC. This gives the protein CSASRRFGTSEYNEQFF.

This clonotype was found a few times. This chain joins TRBV11-2 and TRBJ2-5, with TRBD2 identical over 9 bases. The V and J ends lost 0 bases and 5 bases, in that order; junction bases with no gene match: 10. Germline V lookup: CDR1 SGHAT, CDR2 FQNNGV. The CDR3 length is 17 residues. The CDR3 spells CASSLELAGGQAETQYF. DNA of the CDR3: TGTGCCAGCAGCTTAGAGTTGGCGGGGGGGCAGGCGGAGACCCAGTACTTC.

This clonotype was seen only once. V is TRBV28 and J is TRBJ1-5; 12 nucleotides agree with TRBD1. CDR1 is MDHEN, CDR2 SYDVKM, per germline. The CDR3 consists of 19 residues. V was clipped by 2 bases and J by 3 bases; unmatched bases: 11. CDR3 amino acids: CASSLGTGGGGRDNQPQHF. The CDR3, as DNA: TGTGCCAGCAGTTTAGGGACAGGGGGCGGTGGGAGAGACAATCAGCCCCAGCATTTT.

CDR3 nucleotide sequence: TGTGCCAGCAGGGACGCTAGCGGGAGCACAGATACGCAGTATTTT. This sequence encodes CASRDASGSTDTQYF. The chain is built from TRBV7-3 and TRBJ2-3; TRBD2 aligns across 8 bases. This CDR3 is 15 amino acids long. Germline V gene data show CDR1 as SGHTA and CDR2 as FQGTGA. The V and J ends lost 6 bases and 0 bases, in that order; junction bases with no gene match: 5.

V and J are TRBV2 and TRBJ2-7; no clear D gene. The germline V gene encodes CDR1 SNHLY and CDR2 FYNNEI. This CDR3 has 15 amino acids. V was trimmed by 2 bases and J by 5 bases, leaving 16 bases between them. Here the CDR3 DNA reads TGTGCCAGCAGTGAATATTGGGTTGGCAGCAACGAGCAGTACTTC. Residues: CASSEYWVGSNEQYF.